This T cell receptor (beta chain) was found in a study of cytomegalovirus exposure and HLA in healthy donors. This clone appeared a single time. The antigen is undetermined. PCR primers comprised 60 Vbeta and 13 Jbeta primers. TCRdb's copy holds only in-frame clones and misses some; the assay was immunoSEQ multiplex PCR. The top ten hold nearly 6% of the sample, which has about 210,000 clones, about 81% seen once. In germline, CDR1 is SGHVS, CDR2 FNYEAQ. The CDR3 has 15 amino acids. J was trimmed by 3 bases and V by 5 bases; bases with no gene match: 4. Study findings and constraints: When the data were analyzed later, several of the most significant clusters appeared to be linked to common viral pathogens. A later analysis showed HLA-associated TCR beta chains outstripping equally common others in clonal expansion.

Sample: PBMCs. The chain combines TRBV7-6 with TRBJ1-6, with TRBD1 matching over 7 bases. This receptor was taken from a man aged 40-49 years in good health and CMV-seropositive. CDR3 loop: CASSGGTDYNSPLHF. The CDR3 nucleotides are TGTGCCAGCAGCGGGGGGACAGACTATAATTCACCCCTCCACTTT. The full variable domain, with the rest looked up from reference TRBV7-6 and TRBJ1-6, is GAGVSQSPRYKVTKRGQDVALRCDPISGHVSLYWYRQALGQGPEFLTYFNYEAQQDKSGLPNDRFSAERPEGSISTLTIQRTEQRDSAMYRCASSGGTDYNSPLHFGNGTRLTVT.